The 12 T cell receptor beta chains below all came from one sample that was sequenced in a study of human T cells and chemical hapten exposure. TCRdb re-derived calls from the RACE reads in MiXCR, one entry per CDR3 protein. The sample has under 50,000 distinct CDR3 sequences; around 3.4% are singletons. The time point is: healthy volunteer bleed at 6 weeks. It was unfractionated whole blood from which total RNA was extracted. Input material: whole blood. The receptors were sampled from a human donor in good health. Some clones in this sample may be carry-over from other donors' samples.

At least ten counts were recorded for this clonotype. The chain links TRBV9 to TRBJ1-6; possible D gene TRBD1, 6 bases. In germline, CDR1 is SGDLS, CDR2 YYNGEE. The ends were cut back, 2 bases at V and 7 bases at J, with 13 bases in the middle. There are 15 residues in the CDR3. Here the CDR3 reads CASSVEQGGNSPLHF. The CDR3 DNA reads as TGTGCCAGCAGCGTCGAACAGGGCGGCAATTCACCCCTCCACTTT. The full variable domain, in which reference TRBV9 and TRBJ1-6 provide the parts outside the CDR3, is DSGVTQTPKHLITATGQRVTLRCSPRSGDLSVYWYQQSLDQGLQFLIQYYNGEERAKGNILERFSAQQFPDLHSELNLSSLELGDSALYFCASSVEQGGNSPLHFGNGTRLTVT.

At least ten counts were recorded for this clonotype. This chain connects TRBV18 to TRBJ2-6; 7 positions match TRBD1. The junction had 8 bases not matched to a gene; V was cut back by 3 bases and J by 0 bases. The CDR3 length is 18 residues. CDR1 and CDR2 from the germline V gene are KGHSH and LQKENI. The CDR3 coding sequence is TGTGCCAGCTCACCCTTGCGACAGGGAAGCTCTGGGGCCAACGTCCTGACTTTC. Encoded protein: CASSPLRQGSSGANVLTF.

This chain connects TRBV28 to TRBJ1-3; D is uncertain. CDR3 length equals 14 residues. The germline CDR1 and CDR2 sequences are MDHEN and SYDVKM. V was trimmed by 3 bases and J by 1 base, leaving 7 bases between them. The CDR3 protein is CASSLDRSGNTIYF. As DNA, the CDR3 is TGTGCCAGCAGTTTGGATAGGTCTGGAAACACCATATATTTT.

This clonotype has a count of ten or more. The genes are TRBV2 and TRBJ2-1; TRBD2 might be the D (6 bases). The CDR3 extends over 11 amino acids. In germline, CDR1 is SNHLY, CDR2 FYNNEI. V was clipped by 9 bases and J by 12 bases, with 15 bases between them. CDR3 sequence: CARKTSLVQFF. The DNA of the CDR3 is TGTGCCAGGAAGACTAGTTTAGTGCAGTTCTTC.

The rearrangement joins TRBV20-1 to TRBJ1-2; 10 bases line up with TRBD1. V lost 2 bases and J lost 4; bases outside the gene matches: 7. The germline gives CDR1 DFQATT, CDR2 SNEGSKA (reference sequence). There are 15 residues in the CDR3. The CDR3 loop reads CSARPWGQGTYGYTF. The CDR3 DNA sequence: TGCAGTGCTAGACCCTGGGGACAGGGGACCTATGGCTACACCTTC.

This clonotype has a handful of counts. The chain recombines TRBV19 with TRBJ1-4; unclear D gene. The ends were cut back, 3 bases at V and 8 bases at J, with 13 bases in the middle. The CDR3 length is 14 residues. Germline-derived CDR1 and CDR2 are LNHDA and SQIVND (reference sequence). CDR3 protein: CASSIPPAKEKLFF. The CDR3 region has the DNA TGTGCCAGTAGTATCCCCCCGGCGAAGGAAAAACTGTTTTTT.

The sample holds many counts of this clonotype. The CDR3 nucleotides read TGTGCCAGCAGTTATGACAGAACCAGGGAGACCCAGTACTTC. Protein sequence: CASSYDRTRETQYF. The gene calls are TRBV12-3 or TRBV12-4 and TRBJ2-5; possible D gene TRBD1, 5 bases. There are 14 residues in the CDR3. Trimming removed 4 bases from V and 5 bases from J, with 14 bases in between.

This clonotype was counted at least ten times. Here the CDR3 DNA reads TGTGCCAGCAGCGTAGAACTGAGCTCCTACAATGAGCAGTTCTTC. Translating gives CASSVELSSYNEQFF. The gene calls are TRBV9 and TRBJ2-1; D is unclear. V gave up 0 bases and J gave up 0 bases, with 7 bases separating them. Germline V gene sequence: CDR1 SGDLS, CDR2 YYNGEE. The CDR3 runs to 15 residues.

This clonotype was found a few times. The chain joins TRBV6-6 to TRBJ1-5, with D perhaps matching TRBD1 (6 bases). Germline lookup yields CDR1 MNHNY and CDR2 SVGAGI (reference sequence). This CDR3 comprises 15 residues. Trimming stripped 2 bases from V and 0 bases from J, with 8 bases between. CDR3 sequence (DNA): TGTGCCAGCAGTTACCAGGACAGTAGCAATCAGCCCCAGCATTTT. It encodes CASSYQDSSNQPQHF.

The CDR3 bases are TGTGCCAGCAGGGAACGACAGGGAGAGCAGTTCTTC. It codes for CASRERQGEQFF. The V call is TRBV28, the J call TRBJ2-1; 7 bases are a match to TRBD1. After removal of 6 bases from V and 10 bases from J, the junction contained 6 bases not matched to a gene. This CDR3 contains 12 residues. Per germline, CDR1 MDHEN and CDR2 SYDVKM. The full variable domain, rest sourced from reference TRBV28 and TRBJ2-1, is DVKVTQSSRYLVKRTGEKVFLECVQDMDHENMFWYRQDPGLGLRLIYFSYDVKMKEKGDIPEGYSVSREKKERFSLILESASTNQTSMYLCASRERQGEQFFGPGTRLTVL.

This clonotype was recorded many times. V usage is TRBV28 and J usage is TRBJ2-7, with 10 bases that match TRBD1. Germline lookup yields CDR1 MDHEN and CDR2 SYDVKM. V lost 8 bases and J lost 3; bases outside the gene matches: 1. This CDR3 comprises 12 residues. The CDR3 loop is CASWDRGYEQYF. DNA for the CDR3: TGTGCCAGCTGGGACAGGGGCTACGAGCAGTACTTC.

This clonotype showed up many times. The chain carries TRBV12-3 or TRBV12-4 and TRBJ1-3; tentatively, D is TRBD1 (6 bases). The CDR3 is 14 amino acids. Trimming cost V 6 bases and J 2 bases, with 11 bases left between them. CDR3 DNA sequence: TGTGCCAGCAGATCAGGGGTCGCTGGAAACACCATATATTTT. Its protein product is CASRSGVAGNTIYF.